The clone carrying this T cell receptor (beta chain) was seen at least ten times. Its antigen is as yet unknown. This entry is derived from a study of Graves' ophthalmopathy and Graves' hyperthyroidism. About the study: Peripheral blood was gathered at first diagnosis, ahead of any treatment whatsoever.

RNA served as the template for amplifying TCR beta CDR3 regions. The authors performed first-round RT-PCR with HTBI primers and then a second-round multiplex PCR. Each CDR3 protein gets one entry after TCRdb re-called the multiplex PCR reads with MiXCR. The table includes about 740,000 distinct CDR3 sequences, about 44% detected once. Uncontrolled infections, pregnancy, lactation or other autoimmune diseases led to patient exclusion. Diagnostic conclusions were grounded in clinical symptoms, serum thyroxine, TRAb, thyroid ultrasound and orbital computed tomography. Study-wide findings and caveats: Detected in blood as well were most expanded thyroid clonotypes with frequency above 0.001.

This CDR3 region has 12 residues. CDR1 is SGDLS, CDR2 YYNGEE, per germline. With 4 bases removed from V and 6 bases from J, the gap between germline ends came to 10 bases. The TCR comes from an adult man with Graves' ophthalmopathy. The rearrangement links TRBV9 to TRBJ1-2, with D uncertain. Sequenced material: peripheral blood. In nucleotides, the CDR3 is TGTGCCAGCAGCTCCCCTCGGGATGGCTACACCTTC. It yields the protein CASSSPRDGYTF.